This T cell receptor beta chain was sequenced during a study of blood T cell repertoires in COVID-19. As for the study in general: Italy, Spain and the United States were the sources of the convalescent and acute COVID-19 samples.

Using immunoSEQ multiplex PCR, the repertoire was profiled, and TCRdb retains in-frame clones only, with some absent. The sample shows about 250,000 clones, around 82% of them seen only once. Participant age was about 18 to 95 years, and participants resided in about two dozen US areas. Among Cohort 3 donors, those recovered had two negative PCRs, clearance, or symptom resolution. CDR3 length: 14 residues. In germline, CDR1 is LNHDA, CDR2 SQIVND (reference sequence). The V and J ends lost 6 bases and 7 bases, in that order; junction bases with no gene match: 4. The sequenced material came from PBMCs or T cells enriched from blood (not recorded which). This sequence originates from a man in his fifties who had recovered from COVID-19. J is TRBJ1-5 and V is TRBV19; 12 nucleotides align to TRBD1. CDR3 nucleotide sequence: TGTGCCAGTAGGGGACAGGGGGCAGGGCAGCCCCAGCATTTT. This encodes CASRGQGAGQPQHF.